This is a list of T cell receptor beta chains from one sample in a study of blood T cell repertoires in COVID-19. Some clones are missing from TCRdb's copy, which holds only in-frame ones; the method was immunoSEQ multiplex PCR. The data contain 250,000 or so clones, about 79% of them singletons. The sequenced sample consisted of peripheral blood. All receptors come from a man in his forties who had recovered from COVID-19. Both conserved end residues are part of each CDR3. D genes are given only for firm matches. Clone size is stated in some rows and not others, as once, few, many or a class when expanded.

TRBJ2-1	15	TRBV11-3	NA	TRBD1	TGTGCCAGCAGCTTAGTGGGACAGGTCAGCAATGAGCAGTTCTTC	CASSLVGQVSNEQFF
TRBJ1-6	17	TRBV7-9	once	NA	TGTGCCAGCAGCTTCCACGGTAATGGGGCCATGGATTCACCCCTCCACTTT	CASSFHGNGAMDSPLHF
TRBJ1-4	17	TRBV20-1	NA	TRBD1	TGCAGTGCTAGTAGTCGGACAGGGGCACGCGGTAATGAAAAACTGTTTTTT	CSASSRTGARGNEKLFF
TRBJ2-3	14	TRBV29-1	NA	NA	TGCAGCGTTTTGGGCAGGGCCAACACAGATACGCAGTATTTT	CSVLGRANTDTQYF
TRBJ2-3	16	TRBV3-1/TRBV3-2	once	TRBD2	TGTGCCAGCAGCCAAGGGTTAGCGGGAGCCACAGATACGCAGTATTTT	CASSQGLAGATDTQYF
TRBJ2-7	15	TRBV5-1	NA	TRBD2	TGCGCCAGCAGCTCCGGACTAGCGGGGCCCTACGAGCAGTACTTC	CASSSGLAGPYEQYF
TRBJ2-5	15	TRBV6-5	NA	TRBD2	TGTGCCAGCACACCTAGCGGGGGGCTCCAAGAGACCCAGTACTTC	CASTPSGGLQETQYF
TRBJ1-2	11	TRBV29-1	NA	TRBD1	TGCAGCGTTGACGGGACAGATGGCTACACCTTC	CSVDGTDGYTF
TRBJ2-3	13	TRBV19	NA	TRBD1	TGTGCCTCAGGCAGGGGGCGTGAAGATACGCAGTATTTT	CASGRGREDTQYF
TRBJ2-2	16	TRBV5-5	NA	NA	TGTGCCAGCAGCTTGAAAGGGGTGGGGAACACCGGGGAGCTGTTTTTT	CASSLKGVGNTGELFF
TRBJ2-1	15	TRBV7-9	NA	NA	TGTGCCAGCAGCCCTTGGAGGGCCAATGGGAATGAGCAGTTCTTC	CASSPWRANGNEQFF
TRBJ1-4	14	TRBV19	NA	NA	TGTGCCAGTAGTAGCCGGGACATTACTGGAAAACTGTTTTTT	CASSSRDITGKLFF
TRBJ1-4	14	TRBV2	NA	NA	TGTGCCAGCAGAAACAGGGTTGGTGATGAAAAACTGTTTTTT	CASRNRVGDEKLFF
TRBJ2-3	16	TRBV5-4	NA	TRBD2	TGTGCCAGCAGATTTGGACTAGCGGGGGGGTCAGATACGCAGTATTTT	CASRFGLAGGSDTQYF
TRBJ2-5	17	TRBV4-1	NA	NA	TGCGCCAGCAGCCAATCTGGGGTTAGGGGGTACCAAGAGACCCAGTACTTC	CASSQSGVRGYQETQYF
TRBJ2-2	14	TRBV6-6	NA	TRBD1	TGTGCCAGCAGTCGCAAGGGGGCTACCGGGGAGCTGTTTTTT	CASSRKGATGELFF
TRBJ2-5	14	TRBV7-9	NA	TRBD2	TGTGCCAGCAGCTTAAAAGCGGGAAAAGAGACCCAGTACTTC	CASSLKAGKETQYF
TRBJ1-3	14	TRBV19	few	NA	TGTGCCAGTAAGGAAGGGGCTGCTGGAAACACCATATATTTT	CASKEGAAGNTIYF
TRBJ1-1	14	TRBV7-2	NA	NA	TGTGCCAGCATACCGACAGACAGTTACACTGAAGCTTTCTTT	CASIPTDSYTEAFF
TRBJ1-6	16	TRBV3-1/TRBV3-2	NA	TRBD1	TGTGCCAGCAGCCAAGGGGGACAGGGGCTGAATTCACCCCTCCACTTT	CASSQGGQGLNSPLHF
TRBJ1-2	15	TRBV7-2	NA	TRBD1	TGTGCCAGCAGCTTCGACAGGGGCCCTAACTATGGCTACACCTTC	CASSFDRGPNYGYTF
TRBJ2-5	14	TRBV6-2/TRBV6-3	once	TRBD2	TGTGCCAGCAGTTATTTGTGGGAGGGAGAGACCCAGTACTTC	CASSYLWEGETQYF
TRBJ2-3	19	TRBV7-2	NA	TRBD2	TGTGCCAGCAGCACTAGTGGGACTAGCGGGAGTAGAGGCACAGATACGCAGTATTTT	CASSTSGTSGSRGTDTQYF
TRBJ2-1	17	TRBV5-5	NA	TRBD2	TGTGCCAGCAGCCTTTGGATAGCGGGGAGCTCCTACAATGAGCAGTTCTTC	CASSLWIAGSSYNEQFF
TRBJ2-1	15	TRBV11-2	few	TRBD2	TGTGCCAGCAGCTTTGGGGCGGGGGGAGGTGATGAGCAGTTCTTC	CASSFGAGGGDEQFF
TRBJ2-3	13	TRBV4-3	NA	NA	TGCGCCAGCAGCTTTTCGGGCACAGATACGCAGTATTTT	CASSFSGTDTQYF
TRBJ1-1	12	TRBV7-9	once	NA	TGTGCCAGCAGCCGGGAGGGATCTGAAGCTTTCTTT	CASSREGSEAFF
TRBJ1-1	15	TRBV5-4	NA	NA	TGTGCCAGCAGAGGTCGGGAGGGGTTGAACACTGAAGCTTTCTTT	CASRGREGLNTEAFF
TRBJ1-4	14	TRBV7-2	NA	TRBD1	TGTGCCAGCAGCCGGGGGACAGGGGATGAAAAACTGTTTTTT	CASSRGTGDEKLFF
TRBJ2-5	18	TRBV18	few	NA	TGTGCCAGCTCACCTTTCAGGGGGCTAGCGGGATTCCAAGGGACCCAGTACTTC	CASSPFRGLAGFQGTQYF
TRBJ1-2	18	TRBV18	NA	NA	TGTGCCAGCTCACCAACCCCCGGAACCAGGGCCGATAACTATGGCTACACCTTC	CASSPTPGTRADNYGYTF
TRBJ1-5	14	TRBV18	few	TRBD1	TGTGCCAGCTCACCGGGACAGGGCAATCAGCCCCAGCATTTT	CASSPGQGNQPQHF
TRBJ2-7	14	TRBV11-3	NA	NA	TGTGCCAGCAGCTTAGTGGCCAATTCCTACGAGCAGTACTTC	CASSLVANSYEQYF
TRBJ1-2	14	TRBV5-1	NA	TRBD1	TGCGCCAGCAGCTCCGGACAGGGAGCTGGTGGCTACACCTTC	CASSSGQGAGGYTF
TRBJ2-2	15	TRBV3-1/TRBV3-2	NA	TRBD2	TGTGCCAGCAGCCAAGATTGGAGCGGGGCCGGGGAGCTGTTTTTT	CASSQDWSGAGELFF
TRBJ1-4	14	TRBV19	NA	TRBD1	TGTGCCAGTAGTTTCGGGACAGGGAATGAAAAACTGTTTTTT	CASSFGTGNEKLFF
TRBJ1-1	14	TRBV5-1	NA	TRBD1	TGCGCCAGCGGTCGCCGGCCGGGACAGGGTGAAGCTTTCTTT	CASGRRPGQGEAFF
TRBJ2-3	16	TRBV5-5	NA	TRBD1	TGTGCCAGCAGCTTGGCGAGGACAGGGGGCACAGATACGCAGTATTTT	CASSLARTGGTDTQYF
TRBJ2-7	15	TRBV2	few	TRBD2	TGTGCCAGCAGGGCGGTTACTAGCGAACCCTACGAGCAGTACTTC	CASRAVTSEPYEQYF
TRBJ2-3	14	TRBV7-9	NA	NA	TGTGCCAGCAGCTTACCACAGAACACAGATACGCAGTATTTT	CASSLPQNTDTQYF
TRBJ1-1	14	TRBV18	NA	NA	TGTGCCAGCTCACCAGGCAGGCGGAACACTGAAGCTTTCTTT	CASSPGRRNTEAFF
TRBJ1-4	15	TRBV30	NA	TRBD1	TGTGCCTGGAGTGGGACAGGGCGGGGGAATGAAAAACTGTTTTTT	CAWSGTGRGNEKLFF
TRBJ2-3	16	TRBV10-1	NA	NA	TGCGCCAGCAGTGAGTCTAGGGGGGGGCAAACAGATACGCAGTATTTT	CASSESRGGQTDTQYF
TRBJ2-5	16	TRBV7-2	few	TRBD2	TGTGCCAGCAGCCCTCCTCTAACTAGCGGACAAGAGACCCAGTACTTC	CASSPPLTSGQETQYF
TRBJ1-6	14	TRBV29-1	NA	NA	TGCAGCGTGACCATCGGCAGGGCAGGGTCACCCCTCCACTTT	CSVTIGRAGSPLHF
TRBJ2-7	14	TRBV25-1	NA	NA	TGTGCCAGCAGTGAAGACAATTGGTCCTACGAGCAGTACTTC	CASSEDNWSYEQYF
TRBJ2-7	15	TRBV24-1	once	TRBD1	TGTGCCACCAGTGTGCCGGACAGGGAATTCTACGAGCAGTACTTC	CATSVPDREFYEQYF
TRBJ1-1	15	TRBV19	NA	TRBD1	TGTGCCACCACGGACAGGGGGAGGCTGAACACTGAAGCTTTCTTT	CATTDRGRLNTEAFF
TRBJ2-1	13	TRBV4-3	NA	TRBD2	TGCGCCAGCGGGACTAGCGGATACAATGAGCAGTTCTTC	CASGTSGYNEQFF
TRBJ2-1	14	TRBV5-1	NA	NA	TGCGCCAGCAGCACTCCAAGGAGCCACAATGAGCAGTTCTTC	CASSTPRSHNEQFF
TRBJ1-5	15	TRBV7-2	NA	TRBD1	TGTGCCAGCAGCTCGGGACAGCCAGGAGGGCAGCCCCAGCATTTT	CASSSGQPGGQPQHF
TRBJ2-3	12	TRBV7-9	NA	NA	TGTGCCAGTGCCAGGGGCCCAGATACGCAGTATTTT	CASARGPDTQYF